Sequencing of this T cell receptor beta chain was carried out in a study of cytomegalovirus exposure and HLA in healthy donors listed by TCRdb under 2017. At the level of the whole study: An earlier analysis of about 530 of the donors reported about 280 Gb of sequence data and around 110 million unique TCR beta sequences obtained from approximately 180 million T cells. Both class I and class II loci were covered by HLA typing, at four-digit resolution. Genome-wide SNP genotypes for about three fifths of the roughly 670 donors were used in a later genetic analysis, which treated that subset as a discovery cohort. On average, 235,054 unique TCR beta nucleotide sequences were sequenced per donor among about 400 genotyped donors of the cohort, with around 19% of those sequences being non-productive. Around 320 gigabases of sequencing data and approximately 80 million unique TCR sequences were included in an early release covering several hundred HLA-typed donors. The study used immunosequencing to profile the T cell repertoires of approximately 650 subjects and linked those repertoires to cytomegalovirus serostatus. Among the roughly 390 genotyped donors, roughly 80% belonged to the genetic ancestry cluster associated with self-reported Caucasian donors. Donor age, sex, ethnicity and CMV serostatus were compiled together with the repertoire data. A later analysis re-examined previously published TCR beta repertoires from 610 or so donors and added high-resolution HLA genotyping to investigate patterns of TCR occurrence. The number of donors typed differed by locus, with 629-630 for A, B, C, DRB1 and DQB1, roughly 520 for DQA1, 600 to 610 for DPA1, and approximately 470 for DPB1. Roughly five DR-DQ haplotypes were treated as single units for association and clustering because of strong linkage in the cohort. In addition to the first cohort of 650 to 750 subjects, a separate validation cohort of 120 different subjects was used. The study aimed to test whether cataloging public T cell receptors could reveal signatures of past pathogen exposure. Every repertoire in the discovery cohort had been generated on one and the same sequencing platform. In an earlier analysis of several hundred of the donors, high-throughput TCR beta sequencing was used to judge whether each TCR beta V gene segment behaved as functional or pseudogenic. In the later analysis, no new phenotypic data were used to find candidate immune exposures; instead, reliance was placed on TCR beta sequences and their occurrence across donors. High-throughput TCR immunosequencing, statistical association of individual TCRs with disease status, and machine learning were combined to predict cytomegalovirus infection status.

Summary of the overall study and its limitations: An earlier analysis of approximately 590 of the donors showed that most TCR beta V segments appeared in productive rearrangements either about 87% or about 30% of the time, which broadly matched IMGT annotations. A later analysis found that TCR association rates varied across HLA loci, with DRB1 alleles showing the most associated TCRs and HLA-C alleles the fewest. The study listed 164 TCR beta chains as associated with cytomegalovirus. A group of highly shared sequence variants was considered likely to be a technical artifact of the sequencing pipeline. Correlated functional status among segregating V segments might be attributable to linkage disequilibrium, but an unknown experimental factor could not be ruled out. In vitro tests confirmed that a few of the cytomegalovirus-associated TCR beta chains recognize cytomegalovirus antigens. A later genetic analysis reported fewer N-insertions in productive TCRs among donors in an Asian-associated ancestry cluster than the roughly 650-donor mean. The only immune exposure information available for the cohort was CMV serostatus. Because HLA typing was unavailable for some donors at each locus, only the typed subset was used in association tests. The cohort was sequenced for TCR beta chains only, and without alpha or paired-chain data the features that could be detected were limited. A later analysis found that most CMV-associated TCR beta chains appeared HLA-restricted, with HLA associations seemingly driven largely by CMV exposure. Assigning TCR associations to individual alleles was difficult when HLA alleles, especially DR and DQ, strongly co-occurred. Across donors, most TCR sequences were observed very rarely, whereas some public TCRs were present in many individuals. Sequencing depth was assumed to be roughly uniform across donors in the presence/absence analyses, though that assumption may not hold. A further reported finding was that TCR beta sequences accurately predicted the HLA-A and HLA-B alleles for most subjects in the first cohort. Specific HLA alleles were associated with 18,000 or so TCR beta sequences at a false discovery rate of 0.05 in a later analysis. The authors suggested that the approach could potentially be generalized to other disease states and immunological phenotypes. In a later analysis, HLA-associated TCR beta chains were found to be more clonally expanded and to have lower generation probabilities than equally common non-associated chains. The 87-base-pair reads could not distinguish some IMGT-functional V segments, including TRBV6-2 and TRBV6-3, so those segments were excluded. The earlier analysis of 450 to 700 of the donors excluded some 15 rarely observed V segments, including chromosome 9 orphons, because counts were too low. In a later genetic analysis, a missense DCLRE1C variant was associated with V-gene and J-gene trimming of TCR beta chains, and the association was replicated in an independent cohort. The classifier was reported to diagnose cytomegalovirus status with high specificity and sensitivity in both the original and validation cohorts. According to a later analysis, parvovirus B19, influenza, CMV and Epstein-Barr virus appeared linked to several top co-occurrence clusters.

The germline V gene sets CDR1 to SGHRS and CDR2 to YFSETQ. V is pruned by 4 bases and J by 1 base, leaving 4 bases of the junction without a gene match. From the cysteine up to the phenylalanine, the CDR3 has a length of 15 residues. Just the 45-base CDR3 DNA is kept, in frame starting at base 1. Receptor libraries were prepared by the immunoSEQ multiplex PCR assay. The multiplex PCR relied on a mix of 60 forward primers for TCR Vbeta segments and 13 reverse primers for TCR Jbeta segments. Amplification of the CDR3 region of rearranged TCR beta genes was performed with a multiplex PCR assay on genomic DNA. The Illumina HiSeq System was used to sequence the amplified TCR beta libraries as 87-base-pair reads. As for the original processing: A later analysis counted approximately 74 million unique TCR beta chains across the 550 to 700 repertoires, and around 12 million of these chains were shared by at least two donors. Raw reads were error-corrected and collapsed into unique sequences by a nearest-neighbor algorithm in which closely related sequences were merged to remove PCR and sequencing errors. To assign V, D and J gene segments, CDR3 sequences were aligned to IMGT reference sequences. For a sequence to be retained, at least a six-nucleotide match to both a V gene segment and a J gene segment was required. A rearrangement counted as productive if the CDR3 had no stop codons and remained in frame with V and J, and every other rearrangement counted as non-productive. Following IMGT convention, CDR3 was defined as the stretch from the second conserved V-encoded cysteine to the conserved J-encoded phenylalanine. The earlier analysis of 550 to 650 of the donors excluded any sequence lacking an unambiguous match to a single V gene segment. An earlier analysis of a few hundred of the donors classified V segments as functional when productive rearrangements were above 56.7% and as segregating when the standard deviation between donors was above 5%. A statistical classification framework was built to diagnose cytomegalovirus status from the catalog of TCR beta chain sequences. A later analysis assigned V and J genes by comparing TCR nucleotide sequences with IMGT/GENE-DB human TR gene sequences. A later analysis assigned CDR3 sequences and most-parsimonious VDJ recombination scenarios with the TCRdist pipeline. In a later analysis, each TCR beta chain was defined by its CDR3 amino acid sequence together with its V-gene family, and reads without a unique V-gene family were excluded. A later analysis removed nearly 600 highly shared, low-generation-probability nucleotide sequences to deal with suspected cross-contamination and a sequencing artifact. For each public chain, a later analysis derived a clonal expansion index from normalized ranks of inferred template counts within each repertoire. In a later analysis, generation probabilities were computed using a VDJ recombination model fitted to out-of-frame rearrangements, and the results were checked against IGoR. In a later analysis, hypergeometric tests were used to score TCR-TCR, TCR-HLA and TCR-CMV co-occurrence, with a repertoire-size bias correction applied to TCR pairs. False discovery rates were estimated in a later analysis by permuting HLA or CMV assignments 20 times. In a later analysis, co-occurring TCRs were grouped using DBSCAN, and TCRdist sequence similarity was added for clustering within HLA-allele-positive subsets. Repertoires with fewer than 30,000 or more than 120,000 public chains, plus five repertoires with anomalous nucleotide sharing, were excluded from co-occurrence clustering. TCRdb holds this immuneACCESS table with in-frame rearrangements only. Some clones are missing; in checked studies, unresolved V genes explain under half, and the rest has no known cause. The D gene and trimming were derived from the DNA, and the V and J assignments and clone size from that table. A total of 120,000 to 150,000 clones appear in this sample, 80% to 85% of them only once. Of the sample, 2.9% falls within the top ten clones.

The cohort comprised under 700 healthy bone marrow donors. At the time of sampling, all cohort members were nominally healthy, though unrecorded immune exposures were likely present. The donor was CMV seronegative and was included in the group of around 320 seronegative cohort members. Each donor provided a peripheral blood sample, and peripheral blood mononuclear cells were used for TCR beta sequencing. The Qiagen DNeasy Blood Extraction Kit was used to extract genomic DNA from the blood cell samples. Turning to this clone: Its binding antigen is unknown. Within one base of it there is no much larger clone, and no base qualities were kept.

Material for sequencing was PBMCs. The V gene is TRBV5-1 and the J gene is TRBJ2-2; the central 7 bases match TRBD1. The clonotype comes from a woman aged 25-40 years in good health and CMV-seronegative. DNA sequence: TGCGCCAGCAGCGACTACAGGGGGAACACCGGGGAGCTGTTTTTT. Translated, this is CASSDYRGNTGELFF.